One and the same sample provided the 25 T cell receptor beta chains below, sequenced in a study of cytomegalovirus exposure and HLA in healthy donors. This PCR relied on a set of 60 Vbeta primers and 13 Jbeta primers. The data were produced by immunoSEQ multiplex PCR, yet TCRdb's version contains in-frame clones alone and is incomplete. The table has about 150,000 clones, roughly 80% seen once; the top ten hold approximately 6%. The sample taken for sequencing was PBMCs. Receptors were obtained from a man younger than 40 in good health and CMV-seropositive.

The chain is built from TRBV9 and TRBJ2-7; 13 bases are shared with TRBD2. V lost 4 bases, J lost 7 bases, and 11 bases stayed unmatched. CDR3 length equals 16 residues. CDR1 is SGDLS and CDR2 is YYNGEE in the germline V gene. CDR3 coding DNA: TGTGCCAGCAGCCTTTCCGGACTAGCGGGGGTAGGGGAGCAGTACTTC. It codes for CASSLSGLAGVGEQYF.

CDR3 DNA sequence: TGCGCCAGCAGTGGGGACAGGGACTATGGCTACACCTTC. Amino acid sequence: CASSGDRDYGYTF. The chain uses TRBV10-2 and TRBJ1-2; 9 bases align to TRBD1. CDR3 size: 13 residues. V lost 4 bases to trimming and J lost 3 bases; unmatched junction nucleotides: 0. Germline V lookup: CDR1 WSHSY, CDR2 SAAADI.

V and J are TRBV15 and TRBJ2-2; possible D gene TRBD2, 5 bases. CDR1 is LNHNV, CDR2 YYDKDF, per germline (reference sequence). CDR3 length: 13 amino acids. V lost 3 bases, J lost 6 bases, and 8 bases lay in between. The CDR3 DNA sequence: TGTGCCACCAGCAGTCTAGCTCCCGGGGAGCTGTTTTTT. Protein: CATSSLAPGELFF.

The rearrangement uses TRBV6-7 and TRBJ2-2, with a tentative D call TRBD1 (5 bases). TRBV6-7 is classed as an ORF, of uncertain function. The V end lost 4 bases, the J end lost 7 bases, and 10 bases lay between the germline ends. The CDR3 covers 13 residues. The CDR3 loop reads CASSSQGVGELFF. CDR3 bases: TGTGCCAGCAGTTCCCAGGGCGTCGGGGAGCTGTTTTTT.

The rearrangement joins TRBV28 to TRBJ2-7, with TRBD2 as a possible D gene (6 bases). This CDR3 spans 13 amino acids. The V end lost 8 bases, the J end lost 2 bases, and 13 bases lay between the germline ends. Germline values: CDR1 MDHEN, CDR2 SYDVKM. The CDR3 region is CASRRGRAYEQYF. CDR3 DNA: TGTGCCAGCCGGAGGGGCCGGGCCTACGAGCAGTACTTC.

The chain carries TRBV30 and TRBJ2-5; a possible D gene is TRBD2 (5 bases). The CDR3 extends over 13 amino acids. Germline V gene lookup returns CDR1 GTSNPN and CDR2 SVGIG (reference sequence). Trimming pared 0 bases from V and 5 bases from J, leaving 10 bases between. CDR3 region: CAWSVRRSETQYF. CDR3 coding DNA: TGTGCCTGGAGTGTTAGGAGGTCGGAGACCCAGTACTTC. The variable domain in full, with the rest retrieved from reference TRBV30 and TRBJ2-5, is SQTIHQWPATLVQPVGSPLSLECTVEGTSNPNLYWYRQAAGRGLQLLFYSVGIGQISSEVPQNLSASRPQDRQFILSSKKLLLSDSGFYLCAWSVRRSETQYFGPGTRLLVL.

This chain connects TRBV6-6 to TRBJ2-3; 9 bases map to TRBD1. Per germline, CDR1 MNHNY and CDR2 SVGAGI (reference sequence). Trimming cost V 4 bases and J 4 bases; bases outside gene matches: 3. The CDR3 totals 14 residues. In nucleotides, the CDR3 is TGTGCCAGCAGTTCAACAGGGGGCGCAGATACGCAGTATTTT. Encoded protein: CASSSTGGADTQYF.

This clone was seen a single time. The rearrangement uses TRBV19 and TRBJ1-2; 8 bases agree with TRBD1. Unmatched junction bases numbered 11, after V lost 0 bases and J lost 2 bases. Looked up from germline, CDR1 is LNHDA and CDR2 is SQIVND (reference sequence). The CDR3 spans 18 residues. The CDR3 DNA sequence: TGTGCCAGTAGTATAGAACTCTGGTCTCAGGGGGCGAACTATGGCTACACCTTC. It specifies CASSIELWSQGANYGYTF. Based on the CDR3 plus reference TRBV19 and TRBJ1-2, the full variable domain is DGGITQSPKYLFRKEGQNVTLSCEQNLNHDAMYWYRQDPGQGLRLIYYSQIVNDFQKGDIAEGYSVSREKKESFPLTVTSAQKNPTAFYLCASSIELWSQGANYGYTFGSGTRLTVV.

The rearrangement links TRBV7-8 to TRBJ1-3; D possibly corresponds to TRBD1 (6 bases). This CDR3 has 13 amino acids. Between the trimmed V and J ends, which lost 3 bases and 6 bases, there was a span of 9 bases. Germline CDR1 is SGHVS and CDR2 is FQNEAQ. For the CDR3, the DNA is TGTGCCAGCAGCTTTAAGGGGGAAAACACCATATATTTT. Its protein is CASSFKGENTIYF.

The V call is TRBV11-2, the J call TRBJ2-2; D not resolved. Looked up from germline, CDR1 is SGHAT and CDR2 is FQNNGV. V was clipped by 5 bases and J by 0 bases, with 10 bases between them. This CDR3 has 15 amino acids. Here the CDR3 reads CASSPLSANTGELFF. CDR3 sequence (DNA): TGTGCCAGCAGCCCCCTGTCCGCGAACACCGGGGAGCTGTTTTTT.

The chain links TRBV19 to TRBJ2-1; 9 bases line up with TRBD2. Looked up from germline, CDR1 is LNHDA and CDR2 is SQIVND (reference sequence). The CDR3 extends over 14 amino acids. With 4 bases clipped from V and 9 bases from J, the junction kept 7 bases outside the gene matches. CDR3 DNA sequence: TGTGCCAGTAGTAGCGGGAGGGCCGGGATTGAGCAGTTCTTC. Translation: CASSSGRAGIEQFF.

CDR3 amino acids: CASSETSGRVDNEQFF. The CDR3 DNA is TGTGCCAGCAGCGAGACCTCCGGGAGGGTAGACAATGAGCAGTTCTTC. This chain uses TRBV9 with TRBJ2-1; 8 positions match TRBD2. Looked up from germline, CDR1 is SGDLS and CDR2 is YYNGEE. CDR3 size: 16 residues. V lost 3 bases to trimming and J lost 5 bases; unmatched junction nucleotides: 10.

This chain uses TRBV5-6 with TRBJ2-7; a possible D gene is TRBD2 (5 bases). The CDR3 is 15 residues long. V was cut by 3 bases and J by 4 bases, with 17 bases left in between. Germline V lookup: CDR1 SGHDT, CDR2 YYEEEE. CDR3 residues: CASSSRRIREYEQYF. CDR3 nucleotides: TGTGCCAGCAGCTCTCGACGTATCCGGGAATACGAGCAGTACTTC.

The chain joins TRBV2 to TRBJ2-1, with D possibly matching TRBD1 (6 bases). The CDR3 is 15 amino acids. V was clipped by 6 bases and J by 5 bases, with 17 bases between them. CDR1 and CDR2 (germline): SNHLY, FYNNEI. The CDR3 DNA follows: TGTGCCAGCAGCCGACAGGTTAGCGCTAACAATGAGCAGTTCTTC. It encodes CASSRQVSANNEQFF.

The CDR3 DNA reads TGTGCCTGGAAAGCTAGCGGGGTCTACAATGAGCAGTTCTTC. Translating it yields CAWKASGVYNEQFF. The J gene is TRBJ2-1, the V gene TRBV30, with 9 bases identical to TRBD2. The CDR3 consists of 14 residues. CDR1 is GTSNPN and CDR2 is SVGIG in the germline V gene (reference sequence). With V trimmed by 4 bases and J by 3 bases, 4 bases remained unmatched.

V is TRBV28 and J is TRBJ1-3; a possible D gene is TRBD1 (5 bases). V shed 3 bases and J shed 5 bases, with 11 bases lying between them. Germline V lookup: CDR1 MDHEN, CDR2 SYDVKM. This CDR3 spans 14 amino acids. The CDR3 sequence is CASSLGQGRNTIYF. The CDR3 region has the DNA TGTGCCAGCAGTTTGGGGCAGGGCAGAAACACCATATATTTT.

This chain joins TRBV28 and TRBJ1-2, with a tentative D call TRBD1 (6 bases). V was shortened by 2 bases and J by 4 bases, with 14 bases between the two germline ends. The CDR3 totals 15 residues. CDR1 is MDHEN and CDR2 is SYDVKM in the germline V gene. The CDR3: CASSLIGGGGYGYTF. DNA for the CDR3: TGTGCCAGCAGTTTAATCGGGGGGGGCGGCTATGGCTACACCTTC.

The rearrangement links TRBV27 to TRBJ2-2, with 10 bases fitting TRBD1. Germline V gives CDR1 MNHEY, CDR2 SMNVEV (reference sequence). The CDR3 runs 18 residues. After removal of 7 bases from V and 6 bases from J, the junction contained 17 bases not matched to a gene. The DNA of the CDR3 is TGTGCCAGCACTCCTCCCCCACCCGGGACAGGGGATGCCGGGGAGCTGTTTTTT. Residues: CASTPPPPGTGDAGELFF.

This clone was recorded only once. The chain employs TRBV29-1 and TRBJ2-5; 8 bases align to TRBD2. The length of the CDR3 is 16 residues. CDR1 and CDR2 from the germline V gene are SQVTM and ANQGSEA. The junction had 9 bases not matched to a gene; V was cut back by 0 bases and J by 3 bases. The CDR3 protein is CSVEDLGSGAKETQYF. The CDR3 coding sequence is TGCAGCGTTGAAGATCTTGGTAGCGGGGCTAAAGAGACCCAGTACTTC.

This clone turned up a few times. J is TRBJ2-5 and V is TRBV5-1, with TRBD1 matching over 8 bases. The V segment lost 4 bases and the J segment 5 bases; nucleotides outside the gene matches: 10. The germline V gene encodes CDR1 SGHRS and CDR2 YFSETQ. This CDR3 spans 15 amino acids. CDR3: CASSMGQEAGETQYF. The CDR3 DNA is TGCGCCAGCAGCATGGGACAGGAGGCAGGGGAGACCCAGTACTTC.

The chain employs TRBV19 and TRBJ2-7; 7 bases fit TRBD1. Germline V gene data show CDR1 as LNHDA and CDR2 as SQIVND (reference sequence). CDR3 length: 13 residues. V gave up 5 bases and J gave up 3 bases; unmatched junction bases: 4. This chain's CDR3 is CASSLGTDYEQYF. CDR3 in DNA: TGTGCCAGTAGTCTTGGGACAGACTACGAGCAGTACTTC. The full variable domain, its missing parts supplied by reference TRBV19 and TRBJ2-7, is DGGITQSPKYLFRKEGQNVTLSCEQNLNHDAMYWYRQDPGQGLRLIYYSQIVNDFQKGDIAEGYSVSREKKESFPLTVTSAQKNPTAFYLCASSLGTDYEQYFGPGTRLTVT.

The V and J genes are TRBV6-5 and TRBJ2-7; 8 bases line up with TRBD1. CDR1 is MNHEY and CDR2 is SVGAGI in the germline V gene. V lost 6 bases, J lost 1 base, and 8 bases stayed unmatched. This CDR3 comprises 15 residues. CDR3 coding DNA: TGTGCCAGCAGAGGGGACAGGTTTTTGTCCTACGAGCAGTACTTC. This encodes CASRGDRFLSYEQYF.

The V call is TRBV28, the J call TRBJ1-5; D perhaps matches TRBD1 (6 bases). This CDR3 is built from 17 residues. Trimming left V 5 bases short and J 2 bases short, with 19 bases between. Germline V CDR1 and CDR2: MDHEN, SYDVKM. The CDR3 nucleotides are TGTGCCAGCAGTCCCTGGAACAGGGTGAATCGCAATCAGCCCCAGCATTTT. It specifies CASSPWNRVNRNQPQHF. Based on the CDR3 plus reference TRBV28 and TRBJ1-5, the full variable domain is DVKVTQSSRYLVKRTGEKVFLECVQDMDHENMFWYRQDPGLGLRLIYFSYDVKMKEKGDIPEGYSVSREKKERFSLILESASTNQTSMYLCASSPWNRVNRNQPQHFGDGTRLSIL.

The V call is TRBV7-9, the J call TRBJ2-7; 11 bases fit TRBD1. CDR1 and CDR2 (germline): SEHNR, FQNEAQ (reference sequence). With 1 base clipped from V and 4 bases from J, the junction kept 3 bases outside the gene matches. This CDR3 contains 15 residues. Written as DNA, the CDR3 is TGTGCCAGCAGCTTAGGGACAGGGGGCATTTACGAGCAGTACTTC. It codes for CASSLGTGGIYEQYF. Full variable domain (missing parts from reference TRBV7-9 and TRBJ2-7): DTGVSQNPRHKITKRGQNVTFRCDPISEHNRLYWYRQTLGQGPEFLTYFQNEAQLEKSRLLSDRFSAERPKGSFSTLEIQRTEQGDSAMYLCASSLGTGGIYEQYFGPGTRLTVT.

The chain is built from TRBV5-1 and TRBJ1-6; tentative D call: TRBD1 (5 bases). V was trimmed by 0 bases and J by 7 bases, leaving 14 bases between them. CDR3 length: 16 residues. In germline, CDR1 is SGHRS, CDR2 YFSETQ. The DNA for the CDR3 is TGCGCCAGCAGCTTGGGGACCCAGTCAGGGAATTCACCCCTCCACTTT. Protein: CASSLGTQSGNSPLHF.